Below are 16 T cell receptor beta chains sequenced from a single sample in a study of metastatic and nonmetastatic thyroid tumors. Through MiXCR, TCRdb re-clonotyped the PCR reads. The sample records 36,000 or so clones, about 32% being singletons. Before thyroid surgery, none of the patients had received any treatment. Input material: tumor tissue. The receptors come from a female donor with papillary thyroid cancer or a benign thyroid nodule (not recorded which). Some clones in this sample may be carry-over from other donors' samples.

This clone was counted between two and nine times. This chain links TRBV2 with TRBJ1-1; 8 bases fit TRBD1. This CDR3 is 14 amino acids long. V lost 6 bases to trimming and J lost 2 bases; unmatched junction nucleotides: 5. CDR1 is SNHLY, CDR2 FYNNEI, per germline. The CDR3 reads CASSFGQGNTEAFF. The CDR3, as DNA: TGTGCCAGCAGCTTCGGACAGGGTAACACTGAAGCTTTCTTT.

The chain recombines TRBV19 with TRBJ1-2; D gene unclear. CDR1 is LNHDA, CDR2 SQIVND, per germline (reference sequence). The CDR3 length is 15 residues. Trimming stripped 2 bases from V and 0 bases from J, with 10 bases between. The CDR3 is CASSISSGANYGYTF. The DNA for the CDR3 is TGTGCCAGTAGTATATCGTCCGGGGCTAACTATGGCTACACCTTC.

This clone came up a few times. This chain links TRBV7-8 with TRBJ1-1, with a possible D match to TRBD1 (5 bases). V lost 1 base to trimming and J lost 3 bases, with 15 bases between them. There are 16 residues in the CDR3. CDR1 and CDR2 (germline): SGHVS, FQNEAQ. CDR3 coding DNA: TGTGCCAGCAGCTTAGTGGGGGGAGTAGCGGACACTGAAGCTTTCTTT. Its translation is CASSLVGGVADTEAFF.

This chain uses TRBV12-5 with TRBJ2-1, with D possibly being TRBD1 or TRBD2 (5 bases each). Germline CDR1 reads LGHNT; CDR2 reads FRNRAP. Trimming took 6 bases from V and 5 from J, leaving 17 bases between them. The CDR3 contains 15 residues. The DNA for the CDR3 is TGTGCTAGTGGACCGGGACGGTCCCCCCACAATGAGCAGTTCTTC. Translation: CASGPGRSPHNEQFF.

This chain joins TRBV20-1 and TRBJ2-6, with D maybe TRBD2 (6 bases). Trimming stripped 3 bases from V and 0 bases from J, with 18 bases between. The CDR3 is 18 residues long. Germline V CDR1 and CDR2: DFQATT, SNEGSKA (reference sequence). CDR3 coding DNA: TGCAGTGCTAGTCAAAGCGGGTCCTCGAGCTCTGGGGCCAACGTCCTGACTTTC. Translating it yields CSASQSGSSSSGANVLTF.

The J gene is TRBJ1-5, the V gene TRBV11-2; 12 nucleotides agree with TRBD1. The junction had 6 bases not matched to a gene; V was cut back by 4 bases and J by 2 bases. The CDR3 runs to 17 residues. Looked up from germline, CDR1 is SGHAT and CDR2 is FQNNGV. The CDR3 reads CASSSGTGGRRNQPQHF. DNA of the CDR3: TGTGCCAGCAGCTCAGGGACAGGGGGCAGACGCAATCAGCCCCAGCATTTT.

This rearrangement joins TRBV5-1 to TRBJ2-7; D remains ambiguous. Trimming shortened V by 0 bases and J by 3 bases, and 7 bases separated the two germline ends. This CDR3 comprises 13 residues. Looked up from germline, CDR1 is SGHRS and CDR2 is YFSETQ. CDR3 sequence: CASSLETHYEQYF. In DNA form, the CDR3 reads TGCGCCAGCAGCTTGGAAACCCACTACGAGCAGTACTTC.

In this sample, this clone turned up a few times. The chain joins TRBV28 to TRBJ2-7, with 10 bases matching TRBD1. V lost 5 bases and J lost 2; bases outside the gene matches: 9. The germline V gene encodes CDR1 MDHEN and CDR2 SYDVKM. The CDR3 is made up of 16 amino acids. The CDR3 nucleotides read TGTGCCAGCAGTCCCTACGGGGGGACAGGGGCCTACGAGCAGTACTTC. Its translation: CASSPYGGTGAYEQYF.

There are a few counts of this clone. This chain uses TRBV27 with TRBJ2-1, with D tentatively TRBD1 or TRBD2 (7 bases each). The CDR3 runs 17 residues. The germline V gene encodes CDR1 MNHEY and CDR2 SMNVEV (reference sequence). V lost 3 bases and J lost 0, with 15 bases in between. The CDR3 nucleotides are TGTGCCAGCAGTTTCTTCGGGGAGGGGGCCTCCTACAATGAGCAGTTCTTC. Translating it yields CASSFFGEGASYNEQFF.

This rearrangement joins TRBV6-2 or TRBV6-3 to TRBJ2-1; tentative D call: TRBD2 (6 bases). Germline V gives CDR1 MNHEY, CDR2 SVGEGT. V was pared by 5 bases and J by 3 bases, with 17 bases between. The CDR3 consists of 16 residues. The CDR3, as DNA: TGTGCCAGCAGTCTCGGGGCGGGGCCAGACTACAATGAGCAGTTCTTC. The encoded protein is CASSLGAGPDYNEQFF.

The chain uses TRBV6-6 and TRBJ2-7, with a tentative D call TRBD1 (5 bases). V lost 3 bases and J lost 3, with 12 bases in between. CDR3 length equals 14 residues. Germline-derived CDR1 and CDR2 are MNHNY and SVGAGI (reference sequence). CDR3 DNA sequence: TGTGCCAGCAGTTATCGACAGAACATCTACGAGCAGTACTTC. Translated: CASSYRQNIYEQYF.

The chain couples TRBV6-2 or TRBV6-3 to TRBJ1-2; tentatively, D is TRBD1 (5 bases). Germline V gene lookup returns CDR1 MNHEY and CDR2 SVGEGT. The length of the CDR3 is 11 residues. V lost 6 bases and J lost 6, with 8 bases in between. The chain's CDR3 is CASSPGDGYTF. The CDR3 DNA follows: TGTGCCAGCAGCCCGGGGGATGGCTACACCTTC.

This chain's CDR3 is CASSPNRGATGELFF. CDR3 DNA: TGTGCCAGCAGTCCAAACAGGGGGGCAACCGGGGAGCTGTTTTTT. This chain connects TRBV6-1 to TRBJ2-2, with 8 bases matching TRBD1. This CDR3 region has 15 residues. V shed 5 bases and J 5 bases; nucleotides not matched to a gene: 7. Germline CDR1 and CDR2: MNHNS and SASEGT.

This clone was counted many times. As DNA, the CDR3 is TGTGCCAGCAGCGCAAAGGGGGTCCCTCTCTACGAGCAGTACTTC. This codes for CASSAKGVPLYEQYF. The chain is built from TRBV2 and TRBJ2-7; a possible D gene is TRBD1 (6 bases). Trimming cost V 6 bases and J 3 bases, with 18 bases left between them. The germline gives CDR1 SNHLY, CDR2 FYNNEI. The CDR3 covers 15 residues. Looking up the rest from reference TRBV2 and TRBJ2-7 gives the full variable domain: EPEVTQTPSHQVTQMGQEVILRCVPISNHLYFYWYRQILGQKVEFLVSFYNNEISEKSEIFDDQFSVERPDGSNFTLKIRSTKLEDSAMYFCASSAKGVPLYEQYFGPGTRLTVT.

This clone occurred a few times. The gene calls are TRBV5-1 and TRBJ2-1; unclear D gene. Trimming pared 4 bases from V and 5 bases from J, leaving 10 bases between. Germline loops: CDR1 SGHRS, CDR2 YFSETQ. The CDR3 is made up of 13 amino acids. The CDR3 DNA follows: TGCGCCAGCAGCGCGACCCTCAACAATGAGCAGTTCTTC. Amino acid sequence: CASSATLNNEQFF.

This clone was counted between two and nine times. The rearrangement links TRBV27 to TRBJ2-7, with 7 positions matching TRBD1. The germline V gene has CDR1 MNHEY and CDR2 SMNVEV (reference sequence). The CDR3 is made up of 14 amino acids. V lost 5 bases and J lost 3; bases outside the gene matches: 7. CDR3 loop: CASSPLGQVYEQYF. The CDR3 coding sequence is TGTGCCAGCAGTCCACTTGGACAGGTCTACGAGCAGTACTTC.